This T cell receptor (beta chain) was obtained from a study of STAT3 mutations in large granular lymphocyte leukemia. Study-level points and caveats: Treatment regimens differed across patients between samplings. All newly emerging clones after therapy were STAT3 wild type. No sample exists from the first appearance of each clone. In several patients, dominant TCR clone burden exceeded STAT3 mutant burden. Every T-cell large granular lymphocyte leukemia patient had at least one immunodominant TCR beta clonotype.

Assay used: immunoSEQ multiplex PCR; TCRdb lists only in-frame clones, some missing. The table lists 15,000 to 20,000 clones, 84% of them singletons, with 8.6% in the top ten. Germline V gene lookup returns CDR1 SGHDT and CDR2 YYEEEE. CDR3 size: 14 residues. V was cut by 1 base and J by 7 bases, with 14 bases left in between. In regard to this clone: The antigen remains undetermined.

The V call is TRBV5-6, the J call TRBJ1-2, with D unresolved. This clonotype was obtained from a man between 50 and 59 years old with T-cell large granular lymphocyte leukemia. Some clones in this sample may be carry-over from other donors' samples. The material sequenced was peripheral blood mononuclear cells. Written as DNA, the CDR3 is TGTGCCAGCAGCTTGTATAACGGAGGGCTTGGCTACACCTTC. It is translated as CASSLYNGGLGYTF.